Below are 30 T cell receptor beta chains sequenced from a single sample in a study of blood T cell repertoires in COVID-19. The repertoire was sequenced with immunoSEQ multiplex PCR; TCRdb's copy has only in-frame clones and lacks some. The sample has fewer than 250,000 clones, about four fifths seen once. The source material was peripheral blood. The receptor source for this set is a woman in her thirties or forties with active or convalescent COVID-19.

V gene TRBV28 combines with J gene TRBJ2-1, with 8 positions matching TRBD2. The germline V gene has CDR1 MDHEN and CDR2 SYDVKM. The CDR3 is 14 amino acids. V lost 7 bases and J lost 5; bases outside the gene matches: 7. CDR3 amino acids: CASKRGMHHNEQFF. CDR3 sequence (DNA): TGTGCCAGCAAGCGGGGGATGCACCACAATGAGCAGTTCTTC.

This clone was detected a few times. The gene calls are TRBV28 and TRBJ2-7; D gene ambiguous. The CDR3 consists of 15 residues. The V end lost 1 base, the J end lost 3 bases, and 13 bases lay between the germline ends. CDR1 MDHEN and CDR2 SYDVKM come from the germline V gene. The CDR3 reads CASSLSSGINYEQYF. Here the CDR3 DNA reads TGTGCCAGCAGTTTATCGTCAGGTATCAACTACGAGCAGTACTTC.

This clone was counted between two and nine times. The gene calls are TRBV9 and TRBJ1-2; 8 bases are shared with TRBD1. Germline V gene lookup returns CDR1 SGDLS and CDR2 YYNGEE. The CDR3 loop spans 16 amino acids. Trimming cost V 2 bases and J 2 bases; bases outside gene matches: 8. Written as DNA, the CDR3 is TGTGCCAGCAGCGTCGGACAGGGCCTTGGAAACTATGGCTACACCTTC. Translating gives CASSVGQGLGNYGYTF. Full variable domain (outside the CDR3, taken from reference TRBV9 and TRBJ1-2): DSGVTQTPKHLITATGQRVTLRCSPRSGDLSVYWYQQSLDQGLQFLIQYYNGEERAKGNILERFSAQQFPDLHSELNLSSLELGDSALYFCASSVGQGLGNYGYTFGSGTRLTVV.

The chain joins TRBV11-3 to TRBJ1-1, with 9 bases fitting TRBD1. This CDR3 region has 18 residues. V shed 1 base, J shed 0 bases, and the junction held 9 bases outside the gene matches. CDR1 SGHNT and CDR2 YENEEA come from the germline V gene. CDR3 coding DNA: TGTGCCAGCAGCTTAGGTGGGTGGGACAGGGAATTGAACACTGAAGCTTTCTTT. Translating it yields CASSLGGWDRELNTEAFF.

The chain recombines TRBV2 with TRBJ2-1; 10 bases match TRBD2. Germline CDR1 and CDR2: SNHLY and FYNNEI. There are 15 residues in the CDR3. V shed 3 bases and J 5 bases; nucleotides not matched to a gene: 4. The CDR3 region is CASSDKRGGDNEQFF. CDR3 sequence (DNA): TGTGCCAGCAGTGACAAGCGGGGGGGCGACAATGAGCAGTTCTTC.

V and J are TRBV11-2 and TRBJ2-5; D is unresolved. Trimming cost V 5 bases and J 4 bases, with 14 bases left between them. The CDR3 is made up of 14 amino acids. The germline CDR1 and CDR2 sequences are SGHAT and FQNNGV. For the CDR3, the DNA is TGTGCCAGCAGCGCCTGGGCGCGTAGAGAGACCCAGTACTTC. This translates into CASSAWARRETQYF.

This rearrangement joins TRBV30 to TRBJ2-4; D is unresolved. The germline CDR1 and CDR2 sequences are GTSNPN and SVGIG (reference sequence). V was shortened by 0 bases and J by 1 base, with 7 bases between the two germline ends. The CDR3 contains 14 residues. The CDR3 nucleotides read TGTGCCTGGAGTGTAGTCAGGGCCAAAAACATTCAGTACTTC. Translated, it gives CAWSVVRAKNIQYF.

This clone was recorded once. V usage is TRBV19 and J usage is TRBJ1-2, with D unclear. V dropped 7 bases and J dropped 8 bases, with 20 bases sitting between them. This CDR3 comprises 14 residues. Germline-derived CDR1 and CDR2 are LNHDA and SQIVND (reference sequence). The CDR3 loop reads CASTLDRIDGGYTF. CDR3 coding DNA: TGTGCCAGTACTCTTGACCGCATCGACGGGGGCTACACCTTC.

The chain couples TRBV5-1 to TRBJ2-1; possibly TRBD2 for D (6 bases). The CDR3 loop spans 16 amino acids. The germline V gene has CDR1 SGHRS and CDR2 YFSETQ. Trimming took 0 bases from V and 2 from J, leaving 12 bases between them. The CDR3 DNA is TGCGCCAGCAGCTTGGAATCGGGGACTCCCTACAATGAGCAGTTCTTC. This encodes CASSLESGTPYNEQFF.

The CDR3 sequence: CASSSGAIITPEQYF. CDR3 DNA: TGTGCCAGCAGCTCGGGTGCAATTATTACCCCCGAGCAGTACTTC. V usage is TRBV9 and J usage is TRBJ2-7, with D unresolved. The CDR3 is 15 amino acids. The germline V gene has CDR1 SGDLS and CDR2 YYNGEE. Between the trimmed V and J ends, which lost 4 bases and 6 bases, there was a span of 20 bases.

The chain joins TRBV10-3 to TRBJ1-2, with 7 bases aligning to TRBD1. The V gene end was trimmed by 2 bases and the J gene end by 10 bases; junction bases not matched to a gene: 1. The CDR3 consists of 11 residues. Germline V lookup: CDR1 ENHRY, CDR2 SYGVKD. CDR3 amino acids: CAISEDRVYTF. The CDR3 DNA follows: TGTGCCATCAGTGAGGACAGGGTCTACACCTTC.

The chain employs TRBV4-1 and TRBJ2-3; weak D call: TRBD2 (5 bases). Per germline, CDR1 MGHRA and CDR2 YSYEKL. This CDR3 spans 15 amino acids. The V end was cut by 0 bases, the J end by 0 bases, with 7 bases between. In DNA, the CDR3 is TGCGCCAGCAGCCAAGAGCGGACTAGCACAGATACGCAGTATTTT. Its translation: CASSQERTSTDTQYF.

This chain links TRBV7-3 with TRBJ2-1, with 9 nucleotides matching TRBD2. Losses at the gene ends were 2 bases for V and 5 bases for J; bases not matched to a gene: 4. Germline CDR1 is SGHTA and CDR2 is FQGTGA. The CDR3 loop spans 15 amino acids. CDR3 residues: CASSLVLAGDNEQFF. In DNA form, the CDR3 reads TGTGCCAGCAGCTTAGTACTAGCGGGTGACAATGAGCAGTTCTTC. Full variable domain (missing parts from reference TRBV7-3 and TRBJ2-1): GAGVSQTPSNKVTEKGKYVELRCDPISGHTALYWYRQSLGQGPEFLIYFQGTGAADDSGLPNDRFFAVRPEGSVSTLKIQRTERGDSAVYLCASSLVLAGDNEQFFGPGTRLTVL.

The chain recombines TRBV6-5 with TRBJ2-3, with 7 positions matching TRBD1. Trimming at V came to 4 bases and at J to 3 bases, leaving 4 bases not matched to a gene. The CDR3 is 14 residues long. The germline V gene has CDR1 MNHEY and CDR2 SVGAGI. In nucleotides, the CDR3 is TGTGCCAGCAGTTGGCGACAGGGAACAGATACGCAGTATTTT. Translated: CASSWRQGTDTQYF.

The V gene is TRBV6-6, the J gene TRBJ1-6, with 7 bases matching TRBD1. The CDR3 is made up of 15 amino acids. With V trimmed by 6 bases and J by 14 bases, 16 bases remained unmatched. Germline V gene lookup returns CDR1 MNHNY and CDR2 SVGAGI (reference sequence). In DNA form, the CDR3 reads TGTGCCAGCAGGATGGCGACAGGGAGTTTGGAGGCCCTCCACTTT. Its protein product is CASRMATGSLEALHF.

The chain uses TRBV5-1 and TRBJ2-1, with D tentatively TRBD1 (6 bases). Germline loops: CDR1 SGHRS, CDR2 YFSETQ. With 7 bases removed from V and 7 bases from J, the gap between germline ends came to 18 bases. The CDR3 extends over 14 amino acids. Here the CDR3 DNA reads TGCGCCAGCTTCGTGACAGGTGCTGTAAATGAGCAGTTCTTC. Its translation is CASFVTGAVNEQFF.

V usage is TRBV21-1 and J usage is TRBJ2-7; the D call TRBD2 from the table was never checked on the DNA. TRBV21-1 is reported as a pseudogene. The CDR3 runs to 13 residues. This CDR3 reads CASSKVGGLEQYF. The CDR3, as DNA: TGTGCCAGCAGCAAAGTGGGGGGGCTCGAGCAGTACTTC.

The J gene is TRBJ2-1, the V gene TRBV19, with D uncertain. The CDR3 runs 15 residues. V lost 5 bases to trimming and J lost 3 bases, with 14 bases between them. CDR1 LNHDA and CDR2 SQIVND come from the germline V gene (reference sequence). The CDR3 loop is CASSPLLRRYNEQFF. The CDR3 DNA reads as TGTGCCAGTAGTCCCCTCCTGCGGCGCTACAATGAGCAGTTCTTC.

V is TRBV7-8 and J is TRBJ1-6, with 8 bases aligning to TRBD1. V was pared by 4 bases and J by 6 bases, with 5 bases of the junction left unmatched. Germline V lookup: CDR1 SGHVS, CDR2 FQNEAQ. The CDR3 consists of 15 residues. CDR3 residues: CASSYWDRLNSPLHF. CDR3 coding DNA: TGTGCCAGCAGCTACTGGGACAGGCTTAATTCACCCCTCCACTTT.

The gene calls are TRBV19 and TRBJ1-1; D gene uncertain. The germline V gene encodes CDR1 LNHDA and CDR2 SQIVND (reference sequence). V lost 5 bases and J lost 6, with 19 bases in between. The CDR3 totals 15 residues. This CDR3 is CASSREPGSLSEAFF. Here the CDR3 DNA reads TGTGCCAGTAGTCGAGAACCGGGGTCCCTTTCTGAAGCTTTCTTT.

The J gene is TRBJ2-2, the V gene TRBV2, with 10 bases fitting TRBD2. The V and J ends lost 6 bases and 1 base, in that order; junction bases with no gene match: 2. This CDR3 is 15 amino acids long. CDR1 is SNHLY and CDR2 is FYNNEI in the germline V gene. CDR3 DNA sequence: TGTGCCAGCAGGCGACTAGCGGGGAACACCGGGGAGCTGTTTTTT. Its translation: CASRRLAGNTGELFF.

The chain uses TRBV2 and TRBJ2-2, with 10 bases fitting TRBD2. With V trimmed by 0 bases and J by 2 bases, 3 bases remained unmatched. From germline, CDR1 is SNHLY and CDR2 FYNNEI. The CDR3 loop spans 17 amino acids. The CDR3 sequence is CASSEASGGPNTGELFF. The CDR3 DNA reads TGTGCCAGCAGTGAAGCTAGCGGGGGGCCTAACACCGGGGAGCTGTTTTTT.

The V call is TRBV3-1 (or the pseudogene TRBV3-2), the J call TRBJ2-7, with 7 nucleotides matching TRBD1. The ends lost 3 bases at V and 6 bases at J; junction bases unmatched: 8. The germline V gene encodes CDR1 LGHDT and CDR2 YNNKEL (reference sequence). The CDR3 runs to 14 residues. This CDR3 is CASSHPGTVGEQYF. The CDR3 DNA reads TGTGCCAGCAGCCATCCCGGGACAGTCGGCGAGCAGTACTTC.

The CDR3 DNA reads as TGCAGCGTAGATGACAGGGGGTACGAGCAGTACTTC. Translating it yields CSVDDRGYEQYF. The chain combines TRBV29-1 with TRBJ2-7, with 9 bases matching TRBD1. Germline V gene data show CDR1 as SQVTM and CDR2 as ANQGSEA. V lost 6 bases, J lost 4 bases, and 4 bases stayed unmatched. This CDR3 has 12 amino acids.

This clone came up once. The chain carries TRBV19 and TRBJ1-2, with 9 bases matching TRBD1. The CDR3 is made up of 13 amino acids. Germline CDR1 LNHDA, CDR2 SQIVND (reference sequence). J gave up 8 bases and V 7 bases, and 8 bases lay outside the gene matches. The CDR3: CASTQGALFGYTF. The CDR3 nucleotides read TGTGCCAGTACACAGGGGGCCCTCTTCGGCTACACCTTC.

This chain uses TRBV11-3 with TRBJ1-1; TRBD1 matches at 10 bases. Germline trimming cut 5 bases from V and 3 bases from J; bases unmatched to any gene: 6. CDR3 length: 15 amino acids. Germline V gene data show CDR1 as SGHNT and CDR2 as YENEEA. CDR3 sequence reads: CASSGGQGRDTEAFF. CDR3 sequence (DNA): TGTGCCAGCAGCGGGGGACAGGGGCGTGACACTGAAGCTTTCTTT.

V and J are TRBV5-1 and TRBJ1-6, with unresolved D. Per the germline V gene, CDR1 is SGHRS and CDR2 is YFSETQ. V was trimmed by 0 bases and J by 6 bases, leaving 4 bases between them. There are 13 residues in the CDR3. The CDR3 spells CASSLASNSPLHF. CDR3 nucleotides: TGCGCCAGCAGCTTGGCCAGTAATTCACCCCTCCACTTT.

V and J are TRBV24-1 and TRBJ1-5; D is unclear. The length of the CDR3 is 14 residues. Germline-derived CDR1 and CDR2 are KGHDR and SFDVKD. Trimming shortened V by 2 bases and J by 7 bases, and 11 bases separated the two germline ends. For the CDR3, the DNA is TGTGCCACCAGTGATTGGGGTCCGGGACAGCCCCAGCATTTT. Its translation is CATSDWGPGQPQHF.

The V and J genes are TRBV27 and TRBJ2-7, with TRBD2 matching over 10 bases. With V trimmed by 5 bases and J by 1 base, 5 bases remained unmatched. Germline V gives CDR1 MNHEY, CDR2 SMNVEV (reference sequence). The CDR3 length is 15 residues. The CDR3 here is CASSLPGLASYEQYF. The DNA for the CDR3 is TGTGCCAGCAGTCTCCCGGGACTAGCGTCCTACGAGCAGTACTTC.

This chain links TRBV7-9 with TRBJ2-3; 9 bases agree with TRBD2. The CDR3 contains 16 residues. Per germline, CDR1 SEHNR and CDR2 FQNEAQ (reference sequence). V shed 4 bases and J 0 bases; nucleotides not matched to a gene: 5. CDR3 protein: CASSSSGEKSTDTQYF. The DNA for the CDR3 is TGTGCCAGCAGCTCTAGCGGGGAGAAGAGCACAGATACGCAGTATTTT.